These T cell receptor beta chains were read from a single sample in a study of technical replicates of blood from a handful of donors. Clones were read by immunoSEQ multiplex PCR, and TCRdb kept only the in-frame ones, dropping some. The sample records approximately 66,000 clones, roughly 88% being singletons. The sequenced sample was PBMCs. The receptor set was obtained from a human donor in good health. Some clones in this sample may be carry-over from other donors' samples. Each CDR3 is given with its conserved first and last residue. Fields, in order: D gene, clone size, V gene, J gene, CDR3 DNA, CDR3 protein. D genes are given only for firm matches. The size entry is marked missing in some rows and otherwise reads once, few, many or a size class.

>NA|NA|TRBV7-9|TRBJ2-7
TGTGCCAGCAGCCCAGTGGAGTCCTACGAGCAGTACTTC
CASSPVESYEQYF
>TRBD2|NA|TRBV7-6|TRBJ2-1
TGTGCCAGCAGCTCGGGGACTAGCGGGGGCAATGAGCAGTTCTTC
CASSSGTSGGNEQFF
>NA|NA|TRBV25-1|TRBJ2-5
TGTGCCAGCAGTGAATACGGCAGGGGGAGGGAGACCCAGTACTTC
CASSEYGRGRETQYF
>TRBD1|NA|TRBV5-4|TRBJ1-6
TGTGCCAGCAGCAAACCGGGACAGGGGAATTCACCCCTCCACTTT
CASSKPGQGNSPLHF
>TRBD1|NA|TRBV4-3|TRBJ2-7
TGCGCCAGCAGCCAGAACCCTTTGGGACAGGGCGGGAGAGAGCAGTACTTC
CASSQNPLGQGGREQYF
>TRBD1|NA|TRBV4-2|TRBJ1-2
TGTGCCAGCAGCCAAGGGGACAGGGACGGCTACACCTTC
CASSQGDRDGYTF
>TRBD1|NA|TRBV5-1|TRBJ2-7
TGCGCCAGCAGCTCGAGCCCCGGGACAGGGACCTACGAGCAGTACTTC
CASSSSPGTGTYEQYF
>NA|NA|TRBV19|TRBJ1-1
TGTGCCAGTAGTAGACTGGGACAGAACACTGAAGCTTTCTTT
CASSRLGQNTEAFF
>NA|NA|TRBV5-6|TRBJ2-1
TGTGCCAGCAGCCCAGAACAGGTCTATGAGCAGTTCTTC
CASSPEQVYEQFF
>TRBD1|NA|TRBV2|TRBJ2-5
TGTGCCAGCCTGGGACAGGGGAAAGAGACCCAGTACTTC
CASLGQGKETQYF
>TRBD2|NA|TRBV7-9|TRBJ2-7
TGTGCCAGCAGCTTCGTGGGACTAGCGGGAGGGCCGAGCCCTTACGAGCAGTACTTC
CASSFVGLAGGPSPYEQYF
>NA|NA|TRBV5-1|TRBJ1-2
TGCGCCAGCAGCTTGGACCGACTCGATGGCTACACCTTC
CASSLDRLDGYTF
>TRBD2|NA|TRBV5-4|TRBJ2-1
TGTGCCAGCAGCTCCCCATTAGCGGGGGGTTGGGATGAGCAGTTCTTC
CASSSPLAGGWDEQFF
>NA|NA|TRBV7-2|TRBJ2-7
TGTGCCAGCAGGTTGTCCCGAGGGGGGGGCGAGCAGTACTTC
CASRLSRGGGEQYF
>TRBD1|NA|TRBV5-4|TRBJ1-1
TGTGCCAGCAGCCCAGGGGGCGGGTCGGCTTTCTTT
CASSPGGGSAFF
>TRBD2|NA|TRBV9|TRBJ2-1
TGTGCCAGCAGCGTTGGACTAGCGGGAGGGTACAATGAGCAGTTCTTC
CASSVGLAGGYNEQFF
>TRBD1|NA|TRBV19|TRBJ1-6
TGTGCCAGTAGTGTCTCCGGGACAGGGGTTACCGATAATTCACCCCTCCACTTT
CASSVSGTGVTDNSPLHF
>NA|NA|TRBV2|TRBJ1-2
TGTGCCAGCAGCGATGAACAGGGTTGGCGGGGCTACACCTTC
CASSDEQGWRGYTF
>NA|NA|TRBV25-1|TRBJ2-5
TGTGCCAGCAGTTACGGAGGTCAAGAGACCCAGTACTTC
CASSYGGQETQYF
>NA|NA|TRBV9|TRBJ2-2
TGTGCCAGCAGTAGGAGTTTCACCGGGGAGCTGTTTTTT
CASSRSFTGELFF
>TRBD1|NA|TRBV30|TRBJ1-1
TGTGCCTGGAGTGGAAATTTTTGGGGACAGAAGCACACTGAAGCTTTCTTT
CAWSGNFWGQKHTEAFF
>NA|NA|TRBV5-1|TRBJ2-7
TGCGCCAGCAGCTTCATCAGGGGCTACGAGCAGTACTTC
CASSFIRGYEQYF
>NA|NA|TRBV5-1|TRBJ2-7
TGCGCCAGCAGCCTATCTGGGGGGACTGCCGCCTACGAGCAGTACTTC
CASSLSGGTAAYEQYF
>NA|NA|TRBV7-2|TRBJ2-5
TGTGCCAGCGGTCGCGGACTTTTTTTGGAGACCCAGTACTTC
CASGRGLFLETQYF
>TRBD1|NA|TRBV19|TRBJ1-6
TGTGCCAGTAGTATAGGGGCCTGGGGACAGGGGGTTTCACCCCTCCACTTT
CASSIGAWGQGVSPLHF
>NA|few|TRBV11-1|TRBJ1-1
TGTGCCAGCAGCTTATACGGTGAAGCTTTCTTT
CASSLYGEAFF
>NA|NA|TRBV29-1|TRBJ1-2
TGCAGCGTCACCACAGGGACCAACTATGGCTACACCTTC
CSVTTGTNYGYTF
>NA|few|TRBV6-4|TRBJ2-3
TGTGCCAGCAGTGAGAGAAGTACTAGCCTTTCCTCCACAGATACGCAGTATTTT
CASSERSTSLSSTDTQYF
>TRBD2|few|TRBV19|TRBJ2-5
TGTGCCAGTAGTATAGGGTCGGGGGGGCGGGAGACCCAGTACTTC
CASSIGSGGRETQYF
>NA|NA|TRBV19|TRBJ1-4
TGTGCCAGTAGTATAGCCAGAGGGGGATCGAAAGAAAAACTGTTTTTT
CASSIARGGSKEKLFF
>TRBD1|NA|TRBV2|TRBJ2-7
TGTGCCAGCACTGACAGGGGGCAGTCCTACGAGCAGTACTTC
CASTDRGQSYEQYF
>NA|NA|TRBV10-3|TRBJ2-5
TGTGCCATCAGTGGTGGGACTAGCAGGGGGCCCTGGGAGACCCAGTACTTC
CAISGGTSRGPWETQYF
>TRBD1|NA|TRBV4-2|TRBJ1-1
TGTGCCAGCAGCCAAGGACAGGGAGGCACTGAAGCTTTCTTT
CASSQGQGGTEAFF
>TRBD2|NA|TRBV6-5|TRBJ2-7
TGTGCCAGCAGTTCGGCAGCGGGGGGTCTTTTCTACGAGCAGTACTTC
CASSSAAGGLFYEQYF
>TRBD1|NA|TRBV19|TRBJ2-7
TGTGCCAGTAGTATCGACAGGGGTTACGAGCAGTACTTC
CASSIDRGYEQYF
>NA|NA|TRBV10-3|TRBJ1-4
TGTGCCATCAGTGCCTCCGGACGGGGAACTAATGAAAAACTGTTTTTT
CAISASGRGTNEKLFF
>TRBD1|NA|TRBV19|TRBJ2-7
TGTGCCAGTAGTGAACAGGGGTCCGGATACGAGCAGTACTTC
CASSEQGSGYEQYF
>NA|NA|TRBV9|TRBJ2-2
TGTGCCAGCAGCCCCCAGGGCGTGGACACCGGGGAGCTGTTTTTT
CASSPQGVDTGELFF
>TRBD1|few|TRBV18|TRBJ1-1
TGTGCCAGCTCACCGGACAGGGGGTACGCTGAAGCTTTCTTT
CASSPDRGYAEAFF
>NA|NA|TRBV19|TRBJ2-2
TGTGCCAGTAGTAAGACTAGAAAGAGGGAGCTGTTTTTT
CASSKTRKRELFF
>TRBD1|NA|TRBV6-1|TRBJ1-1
TGTGCCAGCAGTGCTCGGACAGGGGGAAACACTGAAGCTTTCTTT
CASSARTGGNTEAFF
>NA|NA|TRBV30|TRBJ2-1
TGTGCCTCCTCAGGCAGGCGGGCCTTTCGGGCGCAGTTCTTC
CASSGRRAFRAQFF
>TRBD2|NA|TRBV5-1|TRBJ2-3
TGCGCCAGCAGCTCCGGACGGCGGGGGGGTTACACAGATACGCAGTATTTT
CASSSGRRGGYTDTQYF
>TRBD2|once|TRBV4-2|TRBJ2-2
TGTGCCAGCAGCCTTCAGCGGGGGGAAAACACCGGGGAGCTGTTTTTT
CASSLQRGENTGELFF
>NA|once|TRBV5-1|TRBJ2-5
TGCGCCAGCAGCTTGGGAACTCTAGAAGTGACCCAGTACTTC
CASSLGTLEVTQYF
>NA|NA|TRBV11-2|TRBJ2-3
TGTGCCAGCAGCTTAGGTCGCGTACGAGATACGCAGTATTTT
CASSLGRVRDTQYF
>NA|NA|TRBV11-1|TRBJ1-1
TGTGCCAGCAGCTTAGGGGCGGGTCACACTGAAGCTTTCTTT
CASSLGAGHTEAFF
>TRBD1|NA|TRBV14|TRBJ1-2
TGTGCCAGCAGCCACCGGACAGGGTATGGCTACACCTTC
CASSHRTGYGYTF
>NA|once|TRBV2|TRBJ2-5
TGTGCCAACAACGGGGGCCAAGAGACCCAGTACTTC
CANNGGQETQYF
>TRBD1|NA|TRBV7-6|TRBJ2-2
TGTGCCAGCAGCCCCGGGGACAGGGCCCACACCGGGGAGCTGTTTTTT
CASSPGDRAHTGELFF
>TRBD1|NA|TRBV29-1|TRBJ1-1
TGCAGCGTTGAAACGCCGGGGGTGAGGGGGCGTGTCACTGAAGCTTTCTTT
CSVETPGVRGRVTEAFF
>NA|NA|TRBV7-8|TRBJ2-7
TGTGCCAGCAGCCCCAGTGTGGACGAGCAGTACTTC
CASSPSVDEQYF
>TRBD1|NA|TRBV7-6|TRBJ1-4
TGTGCCAGCAGCCGGACAGGGCCAGGAACTAATGAAAAACTGTTTTTT
CASSRTGPGTNEKLFF
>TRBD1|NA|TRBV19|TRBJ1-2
TGTGCCAGTAGTATATCCCGGACAGGAGCGTATGGCTACACCTTC
CASSISRTGAYGYTF
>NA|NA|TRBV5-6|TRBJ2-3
TGTGCCAGCAGCCATAAACAGGGAGGGAAGGATACGCAGTATTTT
CASSHKQGGKDTQYF
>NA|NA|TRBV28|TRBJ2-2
TGTGCCAGCAGCCCCGCGACTCGGCACCGTGAGGAGCTGTTTTTT
CASSPATRHREELFF
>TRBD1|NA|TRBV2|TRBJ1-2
TGTGCCAGCAGGAGGGGGCTAAACTATGGCTACACCTTC
CASRRGLNYGYTF